This entry is about one T cell receptor beta chain. Its antigen remains unidentified. This entry belongs to a study of T cells after yellow fever vaccination. CDR3 length: 15 residues. Trimming cost V 3 bases and J 3 bases, with 15 bases left between them. Germline CDR1 and CDR2: DFQATT and SNEGSKA (reference sequence). Overall study findings and caveats: Post-booster samples contained most primary-vaccination clones (around 95% CD4, around 90% CD8). Across the CD4 and CD8 compartments, a small share of clonotypes was present in both.

TCRdb ran MiXCR on the 5' RACE reads and lists one entry per CDR3 protein. The sample shows approximately 330,000 distinct CDR3 sequences, around an eighth of them seen only once. The rearrangement joins TRBV20-1 to TRBJ2-1; D assignment may be TRBD1 or TRBD2 (6 bases each). This specimen consisted of CD4+ T cells sorted from PBMCs, obtained 15 days after the yellow fever booster vaccination. The sequence came from a man between 18 and 29 years old who received the YFV17D yellow fever vaccine. The CDR3 DNA reads as TGCAGTGCTAGGGAGGAGGGGACAAACTACAATGAGCAGTTCTTC. Its translation is CSAREEGTNYNEQFF.